This record covers a single TCR beta chain. Its antigen is not identified. These data are taken from a study of T cell responses to AZD1222 COVID-19 vaccine. Study findings and constraints: The study found Spike-specific TCR breadth and depth rose after two AZD1222 doses. Spike as a whole was targeted by vaccine-associated CD4 TCRs, dominant at 160-218 and 743-854. Epitopes outside B.1.351 and B.1.1.7 mutated regions reportedly drew nearly half of spike TCRs.

Method: immunoSEQ multiplex PCR; TCRdb's copy keeps in-frame clones and lacks some. The data hold roughly 160,000 clones, with about 91% observed a single time. Germline V lookup: CDR1 SGHDT, CDR2 YYEEEE. Unmatched junction bases numbered 9, after V lost 2 bases and J lost 5 bases. This CDR3 is 15 amino acids long. The chain couples TRBV5-6 to TRBJ1-1, with 7 nucleotides matching TRBD1. This receptor was taken from an adult who received the AZD1222 COVID-19 vaccine. The starting material was peripheral blood, obtained 28 days after the second AZD1222 dose. CDR3 loop: CASSFSSGGGTEAFF. The DNA for the CDR3 is TGTGCCAGCAGCTTTTCGTCAGGGGGTGGTACTGAAGCTTTCTTT.